The 21 T cell receptor beta chains given below trace back to one sample, sequenced in a study of Graves' ophthalmopathy and Graves' hyperthyroidism. Amplifying from RNA transcripts, the study obtained TCR beta CDR3 regions. HTBI primers primed a first-round RT-PCR, and a second-round multiplex PCR followed. Using its own MiXCR run on the multiplex PCR reads, TCRdb lists one record per CDR3 protein. Of about 550,000 distinct CDR3 sequences listed, approximately 35% are singletons. The sample consisted of peripheral blood or thyroid tissue (not recorded which). All receptors derive from an adult man with Graves' hyperthyroidism.

This clonotype came up many times. This chain joins TRBV10-3 and TRBJ2-5; 7 nucleotides match TRBD1. This CDR3 has 15 residues. J gave up 0 bases and V 5 bases, and 6 bases lay outside the gene matches. Germline CDR1 reads ENHRY; CDR2 reads SYGVKD. CDR3 residues: CAISKIDRDQETQYF. The CDR3, as DNA: TGTGCCATCAGTAAAATAGACAGGGACCAAGAGACCCAGTACTTC.

The table lists this clonotype with many counts. The genes are TRBV29-1 and TRBJ2-7, with TRBD2 matching 12 bases. The CDR3 covers 16 residues. V dropped 5 bases and J dropped 0; count of bases not matched to a gene: 8. CDR1 and CDR2 (germline): SQVTM, ANQGSEA. The CDR3 spells CSVSGLAGPSSYEQYF. CDR3 DNA sequence: TGCAGCGTTTCCGGACTAGCGGGGCCCAGCTCCTACGAGCAGTACTTC.

About this clonotype: One end of the junction varies from germline; a read error may be responsible. The chain has TRBV7-8 and TRBJ1-6, with 11 bases identical to TRBD1. Germline CDR1 reads SGHVS; CDR2 reads FQNEAQ. The CDR3 totals 16 residues. The CDR3 nucleotides read TGTGCCAGTAGCTTAGTGGGACAGGGGGTCGAGGCATCCCTCCACTTT. Translated, it gives CASSLVGQGVEASLHF.

This clonotype showed up just a few times. The J gene is TRBJ1-5, the V gene TRBV20-1; maybe TRBD1 (5 bases). CDR1 and CDR2 (germline): DFQATT, SNEGSKA (reference sequence). CDR3 length: 13 residues. V gave up 1 base and J gave up 5 bases, with 9 bases separating them. In DNA, the CDR3 is TGCAGTGCTAGAGCGACAGTGGATCAGCCCCAGCATTTT. Translating it yields CSARATVDQPQHF.

About this clonotype: No conserved phenylalanine or tryptophan is present at the end of the CDR3, so a read error is the likely explanation. This chain uses TRBV5-1 with TRBJ2-5; 9 positions match TRBD2. The germline V gene encodes CDR1 SGHRS and CDR2 YFSETQ. After removal of 7 bases from V and 3 bases from J, the junction contained 7 bases not matched to a gene. The CDR3 consists of 14 residues. In nucleotides, the CDR3 is TGCGCCAGCCAGGAAGCGGGGGGTAAAGAGACCCAGTACCTC. Translating it yields CASQEAGGKETQYL.

The table lists this clonotype with many counts. V gene TRBV12-3 or TRBV12-4 combines with J gene TRBJ1-1, with TRBD1 as a possible D gene (6 bases). There are 13 residues in the CDR3. The V and J ends lost 6 bases and 1 base respectively, with 9 bases between them. CDR3 sequence reads: CASRSTGNTEAFF. CDR3 DNA: TGTGCCAGCAGGTCGACAGGGAACACTGAAGCTTTCTTT.

This clonotype was seen at least ten times. This rearrangement joins TRBV7-9 to TRBJ2-7, with 8 bases identical to TRBD1. In germline, CDR1 is SEHNR, CDR2 FQNEAQ (reference sequence). This CDR3 region has 16 residues. V was clipped by 5 bases and J by 3 bases; unmatched bases: 12. Written as DNA, the CDR3 is TGTGCCAGCAGCCTGGGGGCAGGGGGCCCTCTCTACGAGCAGTACTTC. Amino acids: CASSLGAGGPLYEQYF.

This clonotype was recorded once. V usage is TRBV29-1 and J usage is TRBJ1-5; TRBD1 agrees at 7 bases. CDR3 length: 13 amino acids. V was pared by 8 bases and J by 2 bases, with 6 bases of the junction left unmatched. Germline V lookup: CDR1 SQVTM, CDR2 ANQGSEA. CDR3 region: CSLEGTGNQPQHF. In DNA, the CDR3 is TGCAGCTTGGAGGGGACAGGCAATCAGCCCCAGCATTTT.

J is TRBJ1-5 and V is TRBV15; 7 positions agree with TRBD1. Unmatched junction bases numbered 5, after V lost 9 bases and J lost 0 bases. The CDR3 loop spans 14 amino acids. CDR1 LNHNV and CDR2 YYDKDF come from the germline V gene (reference sequence). The CDR3 protein is CATNDRASNQPQHF. For the CDR3, the DNA is TGTGCCACGAACGACAGGGCTAGCAATCAGCCCCAGCATTTT.

J is TRBJ1-4 and V is TRBV10-3; 10 nucleotides agree with TRBD1. Germline lookup yields CDR1 ENHRY and CDR2 SYGVKD. V lost 6 bases to trimming and J lost 2 bases; unmatched junction nucleotides: 0. This CDR3 is built from 14 residues. The CDR3 DNA reads TGTGCCATCAGGGGACAGGGGACTAATGAAAAACTGTTTTTT. The encoded protein is CAIRGQGTNEKLFF.

This clonotype showed up many times. The V and J genes are TRBV24-1 and TRBJ1-5; D is unclear. Germline assignment: CDR1 KGHDR and CDR2 SFDVKD. This CDR3 has 14 amino acids. The ends were cut back, 4 bases at V and 5 bases at J, with 11 bases in the middle. The CDR3 protein is CATSDRDGDQPQHF. CDR3 nucleotides: TGTGCCACCAGTGACCGTGACGGGGATCAGCCCCAGCATTTT.

This clonotype was observed many times. The CDR3 reads CAIQGIYGYTF. CDR3 DNA: TGTGCCATACAGGGAATCTATGGCTACACCTTC. The genes are TRBV10-3 and TRBJ1-2, with a tentative D call TRBD1 (6 bases). V was pared by 9 bases and J by 4 bases, with 9 bases between. The CDR3 contains 11 residues. Germline assignment: CDR1 ENHRY and CDR2 SYGVKD.

This clonotype has at least ten counts. The rearrangement uses TRBV12-3 or TRBV12-4 and TRBJ1-5; no clear D. V gave up 5 bases and J gave up 3 bases, with 11 bases separating them. The CDR3 is 14 residues long. DNA of the CDR3: TGTGCCAGCAGTACTGGGCAGATCAATCAGCCCCAGCATTTT. Translated, it gives CASSTGQINQPQHF.

The table lists this clonotype with many counts. The chain joins TRBV7-2 to TRBJ2-5, with D maybe TRBD1 (6 bases). The germline V gene has CDR1 SGHTA and CDR2 FQGNSA. CDR3 length: 13 residues. Trimming shortened V by 6 bases and J by 2 bases, and 10 bases separated the two germline ends. CDR3: CASRKDRQETQYF. In DNA form, the CDR3 reads TGTGCCAGCAGGAAGGACAGACAAGAGACCCAGTACTTC. The whole variable domain, filled in from reference TRBV7-2 and TRBJ2-5, reads GAGVSQSPSNKVTEKGKDVELRCDPISGHTALYWYRQSLGQGLEFLIYFQGNSAPDKSGLPSDRFSAERTGGSVSTLTIQRTQQEDSAVYLCASRKDRQETQYFGPGTRLLVL.

This clonotype was found a few times. This chain connects TRBV20-1 to TRBJ2-7, with D perhaps matching TRBD2 (6 bases). The end of the DNA is better explained by TRBJ2-1, so the J call may be wrong. CDR1 and CDR2 (germline): DFQATT, SNEGSKA (reference sequence). CDR3 length: 15 amino acids. The CDR3 DNA reads TGCAGTGCTAGAGATGGGCGGGGCGGGTACAATGAGCAGTTCTTC. It specifies CSARDGRGGYNEQFF.

On this clonotype: This may arise from a read error, as a much more abundant clone is one base away. The CDR3 does not close with the conserved phenylalanine or tryptophan, likely indicating a read error. The chain is built from TRBV20-1 and TRBJ1-5; 7 bases are a match to TRBD1. CDR3 length: 15 amino acids. J was trimmed by 4 bases and V by 1 base; bases with no gene match: 7. Germline-derived CDR1 and CDR2 are DFQATT and SNEGSKA (reference sequence). The DNA for the CDR3 is TGCAGTGCTAGAGTCCCAGGGGGTACTAATCAGCCCCAGCATCTT. As protein: CSARVPGGTNQPQHL.

The V and J genes are TRBV6-5 and TRBJ2-7; TRBD1 aligns across 12 bases. The CDR3 consists of 18 residues. V lost 4 bases to trimming and J lost 2 bases; unmatched junction nucleotides: 12. Per germline, CDR1 MNHEY and CDR2 SVGAGI. DNA for the CDR3: TGTGCCAGCAGTTGGGGACAGGGGGCCGTGGGACTAGCCTACGAGCAGTACTTC. This sequence encodes CASSWGQGAVGLAYEQYF.

In the case of this clonotype: The junction does not match germline at one end; this may be a read error. This rearrangement joins TRBV25-1 to TRBJ1-2; D is unresolved. Germline CDR1 MGHDK, CDR2 SYGVNS. The CDR3 sequence is 15 residues long. The chain's CDR3 is CACSATRQANYGYTF. CDR3 bases: TGTGCCTGCAGTGCTACCCGCCAGGCCAACTATGGCTACACCTTC.

The chain is built from TRBV29-1 and TRBJ2-7; the D gene is possibly TRBD1 (5 bases). The CDR3 runs to 12 residues. Germline V CDR1 and CDR2: SQVTM, ANQGSEA. The germline V and J ends were trimmed by 3 bases and 2 bases, with 8 bases remaining between them. Written as DNA, the CDR3 is TGCAGCGTTGAGACAGATCCCTACGAGCAGTACTTC. Protein sequence: CSVETDPYEQYF.

This clonotype appeared many times. The chain carries TRBV7-2 and TRBJ2-7; TRBD2 agrees at 13 bases. This CDR3 spans 15 amino acids. The V segment lost 6 bases and the J segment 5 bases; nucleotides outside the gene matches: 7. The V gene's germline CDR1 is SGHTA and CDR2 FQGNSA. CDR3 residues: CASRRLAGGSDEQYF. CDR3 DNA sequence: TGTGCCAGCAGAAGACTAGCGGGGGGCTCGGACGAGCAGTACTTC.

With respect to this clonotype: At one end, the junction sequence differs from germline, possibly due to a read error. This chain uses TRBV5-8 with TRBJ1-1, with TRBD1 as a possible D gene (6 bases). The CDR3 sequence is 15 residues long. Germline loops: CDR1 SGHTS, CDR2 YDEGEE. Here the CDR3 reads CASSLEWGANTETFF. The CDR3 DNA follows: TGTGCCAGCAGCTTGGAATGGGGGGCGAACACTGAAACTTTCTTT.